This T cell receptor (beta chain) was sequenced in a study of beta chain features in type 1 diabetes. Study-level points and caveats: More deletions and fewer insertions at VDJ junctions were seen in type 1 diabetes patients. The study found moderately but significantly shorter TCRB CDR3s in all four CD4+ subsets of Type 1 diabetes patients.

The V and J ends lost 8 bases and 3 bases respectively, with 7 bases between them. The CDR3 is made up of 11 amino acids. In germline, CDR1 is MNHEY, CDR2 SVGAGI. The sequenced template was cDNA made from the entire isolated RNA. Libraries were prepared by immunoSEQ multiplex PCR; TCRdb keeps only in-frame clonotypes and omits some of them. The profile shows 300,000 or so clones, 9.3% of them singletons. Note on this clone: Its antigen is currently unknown. A read error is possible here, since a much larger clone lies one base away.

The V and J genes are TRBV6-5 and TRBJ1-1, with D perhaps TRBD1 (5 bases). The sequence derives from a man between 25 and 39 years old with type 1 diabetes. The sample comprised central memory CD4+ T cells from blood. The CDR3 region is CASRGDTEAFF. The CDR3 nucleotides are TGTGCCAGCCGGGGGGACACTGAAGCTTTCTTT.